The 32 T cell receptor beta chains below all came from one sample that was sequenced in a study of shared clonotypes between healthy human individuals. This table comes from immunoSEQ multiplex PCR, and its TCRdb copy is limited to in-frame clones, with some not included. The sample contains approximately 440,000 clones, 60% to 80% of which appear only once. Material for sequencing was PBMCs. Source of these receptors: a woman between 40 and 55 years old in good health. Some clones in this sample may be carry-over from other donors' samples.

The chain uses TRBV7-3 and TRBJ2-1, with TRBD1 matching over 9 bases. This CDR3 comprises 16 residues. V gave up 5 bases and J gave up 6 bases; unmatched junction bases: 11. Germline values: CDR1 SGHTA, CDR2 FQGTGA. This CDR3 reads CASSVSPGTGFNEQFF. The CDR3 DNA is TGTGCCAGCAGCGTATCACCCGGGACAGGGTTCAATGAGCAGTTCTTC.

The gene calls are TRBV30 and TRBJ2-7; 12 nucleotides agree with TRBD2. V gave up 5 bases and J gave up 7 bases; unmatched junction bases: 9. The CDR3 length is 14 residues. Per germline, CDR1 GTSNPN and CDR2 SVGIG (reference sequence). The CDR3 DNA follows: TGTGCCTGGTCGTCTGGTCTAGCGGGAGGGGAGCAGTACTTC. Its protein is CAWSSGLAGGEQYF.

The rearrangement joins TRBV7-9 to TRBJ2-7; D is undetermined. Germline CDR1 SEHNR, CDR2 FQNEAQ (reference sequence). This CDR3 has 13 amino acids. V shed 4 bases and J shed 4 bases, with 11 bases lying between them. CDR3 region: CASSYPTGYEQYF. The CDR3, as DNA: TGTGCCAGCAGCTACCCAACGGGTTACGAGCAGTACTTC. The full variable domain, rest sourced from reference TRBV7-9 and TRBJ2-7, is DTGVSQNPRHKITKRGQNVTFRCDPISEHNRLYWYRQTLGQGPEFLTYFQNEAQLEKSRLLSDRFSAERPKGSFSTLEIQRTEQGDSAMYLCASSYPTGYEQYFGPGTRLTVT.

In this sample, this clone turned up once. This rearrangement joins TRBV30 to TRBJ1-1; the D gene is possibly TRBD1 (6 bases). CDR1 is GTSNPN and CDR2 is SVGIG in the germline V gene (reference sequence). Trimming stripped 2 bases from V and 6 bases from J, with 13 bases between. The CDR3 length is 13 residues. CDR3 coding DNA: TGTGCCTGGAGTTTGGGGGGGCAGGCTGAAGCTTTCTTT. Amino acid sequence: CAWSLGGQAEAFF. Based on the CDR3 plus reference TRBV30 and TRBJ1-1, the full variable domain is SQTIHQWPATLVQPVGSPLSLECTVEGTSNPNLYWYRQAAGRGLQLLFYSVGIGQISSEVPQNLSASRPQDRQFILSSKKLLLSDSGFYLCAWSLGGQAEAFFGQGTRLTVV.

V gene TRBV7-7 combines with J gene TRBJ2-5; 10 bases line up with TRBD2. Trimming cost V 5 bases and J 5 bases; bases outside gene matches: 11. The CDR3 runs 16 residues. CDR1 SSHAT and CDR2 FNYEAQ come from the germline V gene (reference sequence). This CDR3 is CASSPDLAGVAETQYF. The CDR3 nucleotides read TGTGCCAGCAGCCCCGACCTAGCGGGAGTTGCCGAGACCCAGTACTTC.

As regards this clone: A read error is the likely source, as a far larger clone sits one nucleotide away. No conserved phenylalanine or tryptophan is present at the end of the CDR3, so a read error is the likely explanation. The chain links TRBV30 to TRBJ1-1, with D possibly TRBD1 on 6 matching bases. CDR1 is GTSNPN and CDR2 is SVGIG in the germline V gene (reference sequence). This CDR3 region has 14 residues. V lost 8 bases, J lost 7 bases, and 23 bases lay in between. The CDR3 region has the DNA TGTGCCGCGGGACAAAGGGGGGGAACTAATGAAGCTTTCTCT. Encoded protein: CAAGQRGGTNEAFS.

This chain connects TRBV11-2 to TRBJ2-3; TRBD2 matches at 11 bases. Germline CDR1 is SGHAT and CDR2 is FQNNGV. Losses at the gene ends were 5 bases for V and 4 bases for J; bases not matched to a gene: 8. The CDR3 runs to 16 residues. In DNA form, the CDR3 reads TGTGCCAGCAGCGTTAGCGGGAGGGCCGCGGCAGATACGCAGTATTTT. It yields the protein CASSVSGRAAADTQYF.

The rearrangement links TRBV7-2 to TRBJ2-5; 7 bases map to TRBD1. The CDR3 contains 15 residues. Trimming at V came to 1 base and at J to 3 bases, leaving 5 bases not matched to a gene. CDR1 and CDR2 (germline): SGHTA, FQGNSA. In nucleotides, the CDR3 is TGTGCCAGCAGCTTAGGGGGGACAGAAAAAGAGACCCAGTACTTC. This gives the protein CASSLGGTEKETQYF. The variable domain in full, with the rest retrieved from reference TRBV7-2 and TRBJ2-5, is GAGVSQSPSNKVTEKGKDVELRCDPISGHTALYWYRQSLGQGLEFLIYFQGNSAPDKSGLPSDRFSAERTGGSVSTLTIQRTQQEDSAVYLCASSLGGTEKETQYFGPGTRLLVL.

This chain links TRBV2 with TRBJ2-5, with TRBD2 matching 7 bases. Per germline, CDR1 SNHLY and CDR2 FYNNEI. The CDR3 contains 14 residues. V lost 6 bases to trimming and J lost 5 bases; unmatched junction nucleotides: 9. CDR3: CASSNRLALETQYF. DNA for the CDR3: TGTGCCAGCAGCAACCGACTAGCTTTGGAGACCCAGTACTTC.

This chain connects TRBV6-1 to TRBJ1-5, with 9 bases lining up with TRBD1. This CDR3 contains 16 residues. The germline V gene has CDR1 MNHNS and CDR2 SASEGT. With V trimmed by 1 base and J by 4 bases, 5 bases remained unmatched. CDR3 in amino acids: CASSEGLGQGNQPQHF. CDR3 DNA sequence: TGTGCCAGCAGTGAAGGCCTGGGACAGGGAAATCAGCCCCAGCATTTT.

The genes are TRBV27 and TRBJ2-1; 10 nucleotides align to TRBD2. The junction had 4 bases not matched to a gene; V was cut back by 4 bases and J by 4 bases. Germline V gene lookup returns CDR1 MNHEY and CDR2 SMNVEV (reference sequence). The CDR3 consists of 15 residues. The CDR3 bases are TGTGCCAGCAGTTCTGGGACTAGCGCGTACAATGAGCAGTTCTTC. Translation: CASSSGTSAYNEQFF.

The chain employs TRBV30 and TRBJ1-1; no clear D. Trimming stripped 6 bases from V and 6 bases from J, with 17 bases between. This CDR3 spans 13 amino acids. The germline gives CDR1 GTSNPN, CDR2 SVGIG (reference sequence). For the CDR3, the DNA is TGTGCCTGTCGACAAGGCCCGGGGTCTGAAGCTTTCTTT. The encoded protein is CACRQGPGSEAFF.

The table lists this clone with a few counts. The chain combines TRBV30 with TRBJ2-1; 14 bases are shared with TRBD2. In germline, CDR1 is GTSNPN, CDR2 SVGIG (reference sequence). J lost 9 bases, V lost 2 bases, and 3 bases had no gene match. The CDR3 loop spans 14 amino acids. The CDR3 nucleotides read TGTGCCTGGAGTATAGGACTAGCGGGAGGTGAGCAGTTCTTC. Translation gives CAWSIGLAGGEQFF.

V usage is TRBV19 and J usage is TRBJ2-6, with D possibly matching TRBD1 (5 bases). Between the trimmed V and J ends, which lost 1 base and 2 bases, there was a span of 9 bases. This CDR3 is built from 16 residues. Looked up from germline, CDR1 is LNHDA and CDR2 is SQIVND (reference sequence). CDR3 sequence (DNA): TGTGCCAGTAGTATAGGCAGGGTCACTGGGGCCAACGTCCTGACTTTC. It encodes CASSIGRVTGANVLTF.

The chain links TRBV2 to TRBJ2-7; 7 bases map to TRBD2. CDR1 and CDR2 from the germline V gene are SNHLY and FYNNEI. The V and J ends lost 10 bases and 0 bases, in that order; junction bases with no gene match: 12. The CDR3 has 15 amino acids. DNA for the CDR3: TGTGCCACCCACACCCTCGGGAGGAGCTCCTACGAGCAGTACTTC. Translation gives CATHTLGRSSYEQYF.

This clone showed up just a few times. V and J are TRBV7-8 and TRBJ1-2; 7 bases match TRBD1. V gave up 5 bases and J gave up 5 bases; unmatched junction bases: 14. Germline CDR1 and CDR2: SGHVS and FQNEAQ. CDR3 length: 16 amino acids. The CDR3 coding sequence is TGTGCCAGCAGCCAAGGGGGGAGGGGGCTACTTTATGGCTACACCTTC. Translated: CASSQGGRGLLYGYTF.

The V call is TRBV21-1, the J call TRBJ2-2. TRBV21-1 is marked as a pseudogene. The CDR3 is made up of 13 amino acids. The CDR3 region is CASSKANTGELFF. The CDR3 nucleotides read TGTGCCAGCAGCAAAGCGAACACCGGGGAGCTGTTTTTT.

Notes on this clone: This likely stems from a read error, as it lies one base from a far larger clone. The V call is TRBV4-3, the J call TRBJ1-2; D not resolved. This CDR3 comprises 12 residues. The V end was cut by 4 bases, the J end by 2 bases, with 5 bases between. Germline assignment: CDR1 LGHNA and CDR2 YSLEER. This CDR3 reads CASSLGNYGYTF. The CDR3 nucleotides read TGCGCCAGCAGCCTCGGAAACTATGGCTACACCTTC.

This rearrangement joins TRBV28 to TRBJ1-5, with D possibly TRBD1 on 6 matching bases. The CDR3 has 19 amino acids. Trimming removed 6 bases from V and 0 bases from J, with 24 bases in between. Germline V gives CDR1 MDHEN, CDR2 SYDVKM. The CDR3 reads CASSPRQVDLIYSNQPQHF. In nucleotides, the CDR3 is TGTGCCAGCAGCCCACGACAGGTGGACCTCATATATAGCAATCAGCCCCAGCATTTT.

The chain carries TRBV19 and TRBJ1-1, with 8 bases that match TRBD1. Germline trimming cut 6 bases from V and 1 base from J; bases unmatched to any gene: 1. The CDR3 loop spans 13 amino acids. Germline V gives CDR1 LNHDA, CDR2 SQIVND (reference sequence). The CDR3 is CASRDRANTEAFF. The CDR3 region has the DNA TGTGCCAGTAGGGACAGGGCGAACACTGAAGCTTTCTTT.

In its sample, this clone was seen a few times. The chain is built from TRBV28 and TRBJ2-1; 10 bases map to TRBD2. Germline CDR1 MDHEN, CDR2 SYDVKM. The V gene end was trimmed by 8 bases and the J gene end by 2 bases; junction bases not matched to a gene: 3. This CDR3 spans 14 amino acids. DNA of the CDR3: TGTGCCAGCTACCTAGCGGGGGCCTACAATGAGCAGTTCTTC. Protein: CASYLAGAYNEQFF.

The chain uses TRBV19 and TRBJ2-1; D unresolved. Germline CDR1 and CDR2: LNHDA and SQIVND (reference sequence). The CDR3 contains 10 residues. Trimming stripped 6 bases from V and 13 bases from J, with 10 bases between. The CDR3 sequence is CASSHLPQFF. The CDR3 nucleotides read TGTGCCAGTAGCCATCTGCCCCAGTTCTTC.

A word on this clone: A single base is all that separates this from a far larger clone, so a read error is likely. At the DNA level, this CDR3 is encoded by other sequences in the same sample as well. CDR3 protein: CSVGRDEDTQYF. The CDR3 DNA reads as TGCAGCGTTGGTCGGGATGAAGATACGCAGTATTTT. The gene calls are TRBV29-1 and TRBJ2-3; a possible D gene is TRBD2 (5 bases). Germline-derived CDR1 and CDR2 are SQVTM and ANQGSEA. V dropped 4 bases and J dropped 5 bases, with 10 bases sitting between them. The CDR3 spans 12 residues.

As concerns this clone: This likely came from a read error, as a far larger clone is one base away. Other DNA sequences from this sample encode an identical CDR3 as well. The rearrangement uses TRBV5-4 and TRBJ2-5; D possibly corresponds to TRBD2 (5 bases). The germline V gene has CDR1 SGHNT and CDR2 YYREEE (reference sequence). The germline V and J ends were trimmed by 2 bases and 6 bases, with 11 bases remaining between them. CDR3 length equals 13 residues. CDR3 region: CASSLETGKTQYF. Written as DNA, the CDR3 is TGTGCCAGCAGCTTAGAAACGGGGAAGACCCAGTACTTC.

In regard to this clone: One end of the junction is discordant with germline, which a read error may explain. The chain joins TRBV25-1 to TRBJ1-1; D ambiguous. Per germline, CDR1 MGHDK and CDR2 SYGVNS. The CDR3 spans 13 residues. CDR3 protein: CASIGLMNTEAFF. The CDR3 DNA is TGTGCCAGCATAGGGCTGATGAACACTGAAGCCTTCTTT.

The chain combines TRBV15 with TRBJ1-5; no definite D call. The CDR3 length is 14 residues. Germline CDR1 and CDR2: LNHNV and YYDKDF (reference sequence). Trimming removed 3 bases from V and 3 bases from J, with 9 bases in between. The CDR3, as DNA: TGTGCCACCAGCAGGGACGGCGACAATCAGCCCCAGCATTTT. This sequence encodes CATSRDGDNQPQHF.

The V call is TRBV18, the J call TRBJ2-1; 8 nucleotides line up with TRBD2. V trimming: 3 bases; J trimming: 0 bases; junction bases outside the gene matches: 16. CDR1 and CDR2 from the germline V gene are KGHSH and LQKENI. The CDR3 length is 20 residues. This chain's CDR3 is CASSPQLLVAGQSSYNEQFF. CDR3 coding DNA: TGTGCCAGCTCACCCCAGCTCTTGGTAGCGGGACAAAGCTCCTACAATGAGCAGTTCTTC.

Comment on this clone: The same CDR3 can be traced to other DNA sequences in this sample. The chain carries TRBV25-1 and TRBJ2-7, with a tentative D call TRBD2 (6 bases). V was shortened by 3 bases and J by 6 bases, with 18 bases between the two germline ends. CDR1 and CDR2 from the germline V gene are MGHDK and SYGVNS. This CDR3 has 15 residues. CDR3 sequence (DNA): TGTGCCAGCAGTGAGCTCCTCCCAATCGGGGGCGAGCAGTACTTC. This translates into CASSELLPIGGEQYF.

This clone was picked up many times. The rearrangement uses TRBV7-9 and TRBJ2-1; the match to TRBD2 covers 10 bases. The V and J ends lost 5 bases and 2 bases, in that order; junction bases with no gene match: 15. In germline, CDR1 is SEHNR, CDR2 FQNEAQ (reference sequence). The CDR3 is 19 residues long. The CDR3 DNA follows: TGTGCCAGCAGCCGAATAGGGGGTTGGGGACTAGCGACCTACAATGAGCAGTTCTTC. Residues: CASSRIGGWGLATYNEQFF.

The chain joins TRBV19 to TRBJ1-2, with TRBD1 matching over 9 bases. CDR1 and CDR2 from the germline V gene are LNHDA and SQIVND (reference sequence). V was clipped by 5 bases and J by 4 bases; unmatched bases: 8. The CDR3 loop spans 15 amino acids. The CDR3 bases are TGTGCCAGTAGTGTAAGACAGGGGGAGGCCTATGGCTACACCTTC. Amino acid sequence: CASSVRQGEAYGYTF.

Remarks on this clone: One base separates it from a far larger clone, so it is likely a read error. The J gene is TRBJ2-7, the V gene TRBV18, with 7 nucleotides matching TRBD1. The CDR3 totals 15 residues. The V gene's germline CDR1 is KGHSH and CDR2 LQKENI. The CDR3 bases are TGTGCCAGCCCACCCCCGTGGGACAGCTCCTACGAGCAGTACTTC. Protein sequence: CASPPPWDSSYEQYF.

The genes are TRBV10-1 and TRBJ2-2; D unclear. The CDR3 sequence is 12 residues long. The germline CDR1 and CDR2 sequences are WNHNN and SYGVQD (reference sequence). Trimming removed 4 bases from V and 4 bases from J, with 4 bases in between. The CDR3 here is CASSGLTGELFF. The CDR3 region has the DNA TGCGCCAGCAGTGGACTCACCGGGGAGCTGTTTTTT.